One sample yielded the 21 T cell receptor beta chains listed below, sequenced in a study of pediatric ulcerative colitis. The data were produced by immunoSEQ multiplex PCR, yet TCRdb's version contains in-frame clones alone and is incomplete. The top ten clones hold around 4.4% of a sample with approximately 32,000 clones, 82% of them seen once. Source material: blood. The receptor source for this set is a boy aged 5-17 years with severe ulcerative colitis.

The chain recombines TRBV14 with TRBJ2-7; tentatively, D is TRBD1 (5 bases). The V gene lost 9 bases and the J gene lost 3 bases, with 12 bases spanning the gap. CDR1 is SGHDN and CDR2 is FVKESK in the germline V gene. The CDR3 length is 12 residues. Here the CDR3 reads CASGALGYEQYF. The CDR3 DNA reads as TGTGCCAGTGGGGCCCTCGGCTACGAGCAGTACTTC.

This sequence joins TRBV19 and TRBJ1-1, with D possibly matching TRBD1 (5 bases). The V gene lost 8 bases and the J gene lost 0 bases, with 10 bases spanning the gap. From germline, CDR1 is LNHDA and CDR2 SQIVND (reference sequence). The CDR3 loop spans 13 amino acids. In nucleotides, the CDR3 is TGTGCCAGTGGCAGGGATCTGAACACTGAAGCTTTCTTT. Residues: CASGRDLNTEAFF.

The V call is TRBV15, the J call TRBJ1-1; perhaps TRBD1 as D (5 bases). The CDR3 runs 15 residues. Germline assignment: CDR1 LNHNV and CDR2 YYDKDF (reference sequence). Between the trimmed V and J ends, which lost 3 bases and 5 bases, there was a span of 16 bases. The CDR3 here is CATSRSRQGQTEAFF. CDR3 DNA sequence: TGTGCCACCAGCAGGTCTCGTCAGGGCCAGACTGAAGCTTTCTTT.

The chain joins TRBV2 to TRBJ1-1; D gene uncertain. Germline V gene sequence: CDR1 SNHLY, CDR2 FYNNEI. This CDR3 region has 14 residues. Deletions cut 3 bases from V and 7 bases from J, with 15 bases between. CDR3 DNA sequence: TGTGCCAGCAGTGAGGTCGGTTTTAGGGTTGAAGCTTTCTTT. Encoded protein: CASSEVGFRVEAFF.

The chain recombines TRBV7-3 with TRBJ1-3; D is uncertain. Germline V CDR1 and CDR2: SGHTA, FQGTGA. V lost 4 bases to trimming and J lost 1 base, with 11 bases between them. The CDR3 spans 15 residues. The chain's CDR3 is CASSSPGRSGNTIYF. In nucleotides, the CDR3 is TGTGCCAGCAGCTCCCCCGGCCGTTCTGGAAACACCATATATTTT.

The V call is TRBV2, the J call TRBJ2-6; D is uncertain. This CDR3 has 16 amino acids. Germline V gene data show CDR1 as SNHLY and CDR2 as FYNNEI. Between the trimmed V and J ends, which lost 6 bases and 3 bases, there was a span of 15 bases. CDR3 amino acids: CASSLRKYYGANVLTF. CDR3 bases: TGTGCCAGCAGCCTCAGAAAATATTATGGGGCCAACGTCCTGACTTTC.

J is TRBJ1-1 and V is TRBV10-2, with 8 bases matching TRBD1. This CDR3 is built from 16 residues. Germline V gene data show CDR1 as WSHSY and CDR2 as SAAADI. V dropped 8 bases and J dropped 0; count of bases not matched to a gene: 11. The CDR3 nucleotides read TGCGCCAGCCTAAACGATCACAGGGGGTTGAACACTGAAGCTTTCTTT. Translated: CASLNDHRGLNTEAFF.

The chain employs TRBV10-3 and TRBJ1-3; D remains unclear. The CDR3 covers 14 residues. Trimming stripped 5 bases from V and 1 base from J, with 9 bases between. CDR1 is ENHRY and CDR2 is SYGVKD in the germline V gene. Here the CDR3 DNA reads TGTGCCATCAGTATCACATTATCTGGAAACACCATATATTTT. It codes for CAISITLSGNTIYF.

The chain uses TRBV11-1 and TRBJ2-1; D ambiguous. The CDR3 consists of 12 residues. Trimming removed 7 bases from V and 5 bases from J, with 9 bases in between. Germline-derived CDR1 and CDR2 are SGHAT and FQDESV (reference sequence). CDR3 sequence reads: CASTSMDNEQFF. DNA of the CDR3: TGTGCCAGCACCTCAATGGACAATGAGCAGTTCTTC.

V usage is TRBV19 and J usage is TRBJ2-1; D possibly corresponds to TRBD2 (6 bases). V lost 5 bases, J lost 0 bases, and 11 bases lay in between. Germline-derived CDR1 and CDR2 are LNHDA and SQIVND (reference sequence). CDR3 length: 15 amino acids. CDR3: CASSPHGGSYNEQFF. As DNA, the CDR3 is TGTGCCAGTAGTCCCCACGGGGGCTCCTACAATGAGCAGTTCTTC.

This clone has a single count. The chain uses TRBV29-1 and TRBJ1-2; D is ambiguous. The germline V gene encodes CDR1 SQVTM and CDR2 ANQGSEA. The CDR3 sequence is 13 residues long. V lost 4 bases and J 1 base, leaving 10 bases between the germline ends. The chain's CDR3 is CSVVADYNYGYTF. The DNA for the CDR3 is TGCAGCGTTGTCGCAGATTATAACTATGGCTACACCTTC.

The chain combines TRBV21-1 with TRBJ1-2; TRBD1, the D gene given by the table, was not confirmed from the DNA. TRBV21-1 is a recognized pseudogene. The CDR3 extends over 18 amino acids. Written as DNA, the CDR3 is TGTGCCAGCAGCAAAGGTCTAGGGGGACGAGTCGGTAACTATGGCTACACCTTC. This sequence encodes CASSKGLGGRVGNYGYTF.

The V and J genes are TRBV15 and TRBJ2-5; D might be TRBD1 or TRBD2, each matching 6 bases. The better agreement between TRBJ2-7 and the DNA end casts doubt on the J call. Germline V gives CDR1 LNHNV, CDR2 YYDKDF (reference sequence). CDR3 length equals 15 residues. This chain's CDR3 is CATSSAGHPPYEQYF. CDR3 DNA sequence: TGTGCCACCAGCAGTGCGGGACACCCACCCTACGAGCAGTACTTC.

This rearrangement joins TRBV30 to TRBJ1-1; D gene ambiguous. This CDR3 comprises 12 residues. The germline V gene encodes CDR1 GTSNPN and CDR2 SVGIG (reference sequence). The V end was cut by 5 bases, the J end by 11 bases, with 18 bases between. The CDR3 DNA reads TGTGCCTGGCTGCCACGGGGATTAGAGGCTTTCTTT. Protein sequence: CAWLPRGLEAFF.

The chain links TRBV30 to TRBJ1-1; no clear D. This CDR3 region has 13 residues. Germline assignment: CDR1 GTSNPN and CDR2 SVGIG (reference sequence). The V gene lost 3 bases and the J gene lost 1 base, with 9 bases spanning the gap. The CDR3 sequence is CAWRGKGNTEAFF. The CDR3 DNA follows: TGTGCCTGGAGGGGGAAAGGGAACACTGAAGCTTTCTTT.

The rearrangement uses TRBV9 and TRBJ2-1, with 7 bases matching TRBD2. CDR1 and CDR2 (germline): SGDLS, YYNGEE. V gave up 0 bases and J gave up 1 base; unmatched junction bases: 7. There are 17 residues in the CDR3. The CDR3 nucleotides read TGTGCCAGCAGCGTAGCCGGGAGGAGGGGATCCTACAATGAGCAGTTCTTC. Protein sequence: CASSVAGRRGSYNEQFF.

The rearrangement links TRBV19 to TRBJ1-3, with D perhaps TRBD1 (5 bases). This CDR3 contains 13 residues. The germline V and J ends were trimmed by 6 bases and 4 bases, with 10 bases remaining between them. Looked up from germline, CDR1 is LNHDA and CDR2 is SQIVND (reference sequence). CDR3 loop: CASSWDRGNTIYF. The CDR3 nucleotides read TGTGCCAGTAGCTGGGACCGCGGAAACACCATATATTTT.

The J gene is TRBJ1-2, the V gene TRBV5-1, with a possible D match to TRBD1 (5 bases). Germline V gene data show CDR1 as SGHRS and CDR2 as YFSETQ. Trimming took 4 bases from V and 7 from J, leaving 14 bases between them. This CDR3 comprises 13 residues. CDR3 coding DNA: TGCGCCAGCAGCCCTCAGCAGGGTCGTGGCTACACCTTC. Residues: CASSPQQGRGYTF.

There are a few counts of this clone. The rearrangement joins TRBV13 to TRBJ2-7; 9 bases agree with TRBD1. Germline CDR1 and CDR2: PRHDT and FYEKMQ (reference sequence). This CDR3 has 15 amino acids. J gave up 0 bases and V 3 bases, and 3 bases lay outside the gene matches. In DNA, the CDR3 is TGTGCCAGCAGCTTGGGGACAGGGAGCTCCTACGAGCAGTACTTC. This codes for CASSLGTGSSYEQYF. Combining the CDR3 with reference TRBV13 and TRBJ2-7 gives the whole variable domain AAGVIQSPRHLIKEKRETATLKCYPIPRHDTVYWYQQGPGQDPQFLISFYEKMQSDKGSIPDRFSAQQFSDYHSELNMSSLELGDSALYFCASSLGTGSSYEQYFGPGTRLTVT.

This rearrangement joins TRBV5-1 to TRBJ2-7, with a possible D match to TRBD1 (6 bases). Trimming took 0 bases from V and 6 from J, leaving 10 bases between them. Looked up from germline, CDR1 is SGHRS and CDR2 is YFSETQ. This CDR3 has 13 amino acids. Here the CDR3 reads CASSLEGVSEQYF. The CDR3 DNA sequence: TGCGCCAGCAGCTTGGAGGGGGTAAGCGAGCAGTACTTC.

The chain couples TRBV19 to TRBJ1-5; perhaps TRBD1 as D (5 bases). Germline V gives CDR1 LNHDA, CDR2 SQIVND (reference sequence). The CDR3 length is 17 residues. Trimming shortened V by 3 bases and J by 4 bases, and 19 bases separated the two germline ends. The chain's CDR3 is CASSILPGRHGNQPQHF. The CDR3 DNA follows: TGTGCCAGTAGTATCCTCCCGGGGCGCCACGGGAATCAGCCCCAGCATTTT.